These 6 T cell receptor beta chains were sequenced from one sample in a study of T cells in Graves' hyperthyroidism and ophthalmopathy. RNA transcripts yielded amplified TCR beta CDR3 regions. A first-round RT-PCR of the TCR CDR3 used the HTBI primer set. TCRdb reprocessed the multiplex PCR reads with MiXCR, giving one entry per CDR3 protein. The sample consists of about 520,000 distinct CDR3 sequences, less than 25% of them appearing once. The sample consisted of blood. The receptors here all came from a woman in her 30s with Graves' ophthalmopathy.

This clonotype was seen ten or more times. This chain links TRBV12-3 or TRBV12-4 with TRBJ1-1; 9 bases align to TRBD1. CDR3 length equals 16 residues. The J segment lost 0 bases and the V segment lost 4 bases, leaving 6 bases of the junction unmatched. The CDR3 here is CASSSGTGIVNTEAFF. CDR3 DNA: TGTGCCAGCAGTTCCGGGACAGGGATCGTGAACACTGAAGCTTTCTTT.

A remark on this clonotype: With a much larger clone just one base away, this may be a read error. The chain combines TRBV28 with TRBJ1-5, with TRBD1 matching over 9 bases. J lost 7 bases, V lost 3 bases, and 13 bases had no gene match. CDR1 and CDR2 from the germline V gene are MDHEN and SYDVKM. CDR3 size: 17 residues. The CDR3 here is CASSFIPDRGIWQPQHF. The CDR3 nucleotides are TGTGCCAGCAGTTTTATTCCCGACAGGGGGATTTGGCAGCCCCAGCATTTT.

CDR3 DNA: TGTGCCAGCAGCGCTCCCTCCGGGGGGGAGACCCAGTACTTC. Residues: CASSAPSGGETQYF. The J gene is TRBJ2-5, the V gene TRBV5-4; TRBD2 matches at 7 bases. Germline lookup yields CDR1 SGHNT and CDR2 YYREEE (reference sequence). This CDR3 is 14 amino acids long. V gave up 4 bases and J gave up 5 bases; unmatched junction bases: 8.

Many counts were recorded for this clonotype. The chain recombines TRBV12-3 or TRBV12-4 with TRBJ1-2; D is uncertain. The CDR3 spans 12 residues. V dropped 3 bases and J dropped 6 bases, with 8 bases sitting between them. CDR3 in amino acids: CASSFMWDGYTF. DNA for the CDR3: TGTGCCAGCAGTTTCATGTGGGATGGCTACACCTTC.

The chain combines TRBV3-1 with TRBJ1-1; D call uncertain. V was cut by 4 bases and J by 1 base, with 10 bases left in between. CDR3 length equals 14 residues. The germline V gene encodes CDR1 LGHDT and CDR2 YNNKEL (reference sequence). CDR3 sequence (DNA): TGTGCCAGCAGCCGATCAGACGGGAACACTGAAGCTTTCTTT. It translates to CASSRSDGNTEAFF.

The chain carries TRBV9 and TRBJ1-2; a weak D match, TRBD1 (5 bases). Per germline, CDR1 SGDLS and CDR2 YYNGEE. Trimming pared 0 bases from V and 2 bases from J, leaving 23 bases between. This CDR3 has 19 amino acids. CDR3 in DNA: TGTGCCAGCAGCGTAGCTTGGGGCGGGGACTCGGCCCTAAACTATGGCTACACCTTC. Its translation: CASSVAWGGDSALNYGYTF.